This is a list of T cell receptor beta chains from one sample in a study of identical twins. TCRdb analysed the 5' RACE reads with MiXCR anew, one entry per CDR3 protein. The sample lists 400,000 to 500,000 distinct CDR3 sequences, approximately 18% occurring once. Sequenced input: naive T cells sorted from blood. The source of these receptors is a man aged 45-65 years in good health. CDR3s include the opening cysteine and the closing phenylalanine or tryptophan. The D gene is left open where the match is weak. Not all rows give a size; the values are once, few, many and, for expanded clones, a class.

d_gene	v_gene	j_gene	abundance	CDR3nt	CDR3aa
TRBD1	TRBV7-2	TRBJ1-5	few	TGTGCCAGCAGCACACAGGGGAATCAGCCCCAGCATTTT	CASSTQGNQPQHF
TRBD1	TRBV4-3	TRBJ2-7	few	TGCGCCAGCAGCCGGGTGAGGACAGGGGGCTACGAGCAGTACTTC	CASSRVRTGGYEQYF
NA	TRBV7-9	TRBJ2-7	NA	TGTGCCAGCAGCTTAATCGCAGAATCCTACGAGCAGTACTTC	CASSLIAESYEQYF
TRBD1	TRBV27	TRBJ1-5	NA	TGTGCCAGCAGTCTTAATGACAGGGGGAGTCAGCCCCAGCATTTT	CASSLNDRGSQPQHF
NA	TRBV6-2/TRBV6-3	TRBJ2-5	few	TGTGCCAGCATAGGGACTCCAGAGACCCAGTACTTC	CASIGTPETQYF
NA	TRBV2	TRBJ1-1	NA	TGTGCCAGCAGGAATACAGGGAACACTGAAGCTTTCTTT	CASRNTGNTEAFF
TRBD2	TRBV9	TRBJ2-3	many	TGTGCCAGCAGCGTAGGGGGGGGTGGCACAGATACGCAGTATTTT	CASSVGGGGTDTQYF
NA	TRBV20-1	TRBJ1-2	few	TGCAGTGCTAGAGATCGGCGCAGGACCTATGGCTACACCTTC	CSARDRRRTYGYTF
NA	TRBV6-2/TRBV6-3	TRBJ2-1	NA	TGTGCCAGCAATAAAATCGAGGGAGGCCGGGGGAATGAGCAGTTCTTC	CASNKIEGGRGNEQFF
TRBD1	TRBV6-2/TRBV6-3	TRBJ2-3	many	TGTGCCAGCAGTTACCGGGACAGGCCGAGGACAGATACGCAGTATTTT	CASSYRDRPRTDTQYF
NA	TRBV9	TRBJ2-5	few	TGTGCCAGCAGCGTAGCCTGGAGGGCAGAGACCCAGTACTTC	CASSVAWRAETQYF
TRBD2	TRBV15	TRBJ2-1	few	TGTGCCACCAGCGGGGGGACTAGCCTATTTTACAATGAGCAGTTCTTC	CATSGGTSLFYNEQFF
TRBD2	TRBV27	TRBJ2-1	many	TGTGCCAGTAGGGGACTAGCGGGAGATGTTCGTGAGCAGTTCTTC	CASRGLAGDVREQFF
TRBD1	TRBV20-1	TRBJ1-2	few	TGCAGTGCTTCTACAGGGGCAAACTATGGCTACACCTTC	CSASTGANYGYTF
TRBD1	TRBV20-1	TRBJ2-6	few	TGCAGTGCTAGACTCACAGGGGGCTCCTCTGGGGCCAACGTCCTGACTTTC	CSARLTGGSSGANVLTF
NA	TRBV7-2	TRBJ2-3	NA	TGTGCCAGCCGGAGGCGGACCACAGATACGCAGTATTTT	CASRRRTTDTQYF
TRBD2	TRBV4-2	TRBJ2-7	many	TGTGCCAGCAGCCAACCGGCGGCTAGCGGGAGTTACGAGCAGTACTTC	CASSQPAASGSYEQYF
NA	TRBV18	TRBJ2-5	many	TGTGCCAGCTCACCAGGGGCAGAAGAGACCCAGTACTTC	CASSPGAEETQYF
NA	TRBV12-3/TRBV12-4	TRBJ1-1	many	TGTGCCAGCAGTCCCGACAGGACCTTATCACGGGTCTTT	CASSPDRTLSRVF
NA	TRBV6-5	TRBJ1-2	few	TGTGCCAGCAGAGAAAGCACCTATGGCTACACCTTC	CASRESTYGYTF
NA	TRBV4-1	TRBJ1-6	many	TGCGCCAGCAGCCAGGTCCGGCAGGGGAGGAATTCACCCCTCCACTTT	CASSQVRQGRNSPLHF
NA	TRBV5-1	TRBJ2-7	NA	TGCGCCAGCAGACTTCGGACCGCTCTCTACGAGCAGTACTTC	CASRLRTALYEQYF
NA	TRBV29-1	TRBJ2-1	many	TGCAGCGTAGACCTAGCGCAGAGCTCCTACAATGAGCAGTTCTTC	CSVDLAQSSYNEQFF
TRBD1	TRBV7-7	TRBJ1-4	few	TGTGCTAGCAGCTTAGGGACAGGCGCCCATGAAAAACTGTTTTTT	CASSLGTGAHEKLFF
TRBD2	TRBV6-5	TRBJ2-7	NA	TGTGCCAGCAGTTCTCTACGGACTAGAGAGTACTTC	CASSSLRTREYF
TRBD2	TRBV7-4	TRBJ2-5	NA	TGTGCCAGCAGCTCCCATGGACTAGCCCCAGAGACCCAGTACTTC	CASSSHGLAPETQYF
TRBD1	TRBV5-1	TRBJ1-2	many	TGCGCCAGCAGTTCCGGGACAGGGCTTAACTATGGCTACACCTTC	CASSSGTGLNYGYTF
TRBD2	TRBV5-5	TRBJ2-2	few	TGTGCCAGCAGCTTCCGGGGGGTATCGACCGGGGAGCTGTTTTTT	CASSFRGVSTGELFF
TRBD2	TRBV7-6	TRBJ2-5	NA	TGTGCCAGCAGTAAACTAGCGGGGGTCGGGGAGACCCAGTACTTC	CASSKLAGVGETQYF
NA	TRBV7-2	TRBJ2-1	many	TGTGCCAGCAGCCTATTCGTCGGGGCCTACAATGAGCAGTTCTTC	CASSLFVGAYNEQFF
TRBD1	TRBV29-1	TRBJ2-2	many	TGCAGCGTTGAATCCCGGGACAGGGCGAACACCGGGGAGCTGTTTTTT	CSVESRDRANTGELFF
NA	TRBV10-3	TRBJ2-7	NA	TGTGCCATCAGTGAGCTAGCCGAATACGAGCAGTACTTC	CAISELAEYEQYF
TRBD1	TRBV5-4	TRBJ1-2	many	TGTGCCAGCAGCCGTGGACAGGGGGCGAATAACTATGGCTACACCTTC	CASSRGQGANNYGYTF
NA	TRBV20-1	TRBJ2-7	few	TGCAGTGCTGAGGACGGGGAGATCTACGAGCAGTACTTC	CSAEDGEIYEQYF
TRBD1	TRBV24-1	TRBJ1-5	NA	TGTGCCACCAGTCAGGGGGCGCCGGGGCAGCCCCAGCATTTT	CATSQGAPGQPQHF
NA	TRBV7-9	TRBJ2-2	many	TGTGCCAGCAGGACTTTCCGGGGCGACACCGGGGAGCTGTTTTTT	CASRTFRGDTGELFF
TRBD1	TRBV6-1	TRBJ1-5	NA	TGTGCCAGTGACAGGGTTAATGGTCAGCCCCAGCATTTT	CASDRVNGQPQHF
NA	TRBV4-1	TRBJ2-1	NA	TGCGCCAGCAGCCAAGAAAAGAAGAGATACAATGAGCAGTTCTTC	CASSQEKKRYNEQFF
NA	TRBV7-2	TRBJ2-5	few	TGTGCCAGCAGCTTAGTTAAGGTCGGGGCGGTAGAGACCCAGTACTTC	CASSLVKVGAVETQYF